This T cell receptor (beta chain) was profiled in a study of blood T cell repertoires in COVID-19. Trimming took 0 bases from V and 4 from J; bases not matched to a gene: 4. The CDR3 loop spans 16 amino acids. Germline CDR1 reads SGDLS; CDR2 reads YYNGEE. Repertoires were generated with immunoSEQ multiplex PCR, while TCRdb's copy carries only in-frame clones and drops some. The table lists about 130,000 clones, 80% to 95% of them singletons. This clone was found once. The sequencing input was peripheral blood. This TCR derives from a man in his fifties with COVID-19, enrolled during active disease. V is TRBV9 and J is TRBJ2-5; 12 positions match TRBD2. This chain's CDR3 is CASSVVLAGGLETQYF. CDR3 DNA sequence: TGTGCCAGCAGCGTAGTTCTAGCGGGAGGGTTAGAGACCCAGTACTTC.